This TCR beta chain appears in the sequencing data of a study of control samples from healthy donors and cancer patients. The CDR3 loop spans 17 amino acids. Germline loops: CDR1 SEHNR, CDR2 FQNEAQ (reference sequence). V dropped 3 bases and J dropped 5; count of bases not matched to a gene: 13. The table came from immunoSEQ multiplex PCR; TCRdb's copy has only in-frame clones and leaves some out. The sample contains 45,000 to 60,000 clones, about 93% of which appear only once. The rearrangement joins TRBV7-9 to TRBJ2-7, with TRBD1 identical over 10 bases. This clonotype originated in a man under 40 in good health. Sample: blood. In nucleotides, the CDR3 is TGTGCCAGCAGCTTCGTTATGCCGGGACAGGGGAGCAACGAGCAGTACTTC. Translated, it gives CASSFVMPGQGSNEQYF.